These 23 T cell receptor beta chains share one sample of origin, sequenced in a study of blood T cell repertoires in COVID-19. Only in-frame clones appear in the TCRdb table, and some are missing; sequencing was by immunoSEQ multiplex PCR. The sample has under 90,000 clones, about 88% seen once. The specimen sequenced was peripheral blood. The source of these receptors is a man aged 70-80 years with active or convalescent COVID-19.

The CDR3 protein is CASKPTGTRTEAFF. For the CDR3, the DNA is TGTGCCAGTAAACCAACAGGGACCAGGACTGAAGCTTTCTTT. V gene TRBV19 combines with J gene TRBJ1-1; tentative D call: TRBD1 (6 bases). In germline, CDR1 is LNHDA, CDR2 SQIVND (reference sequence). Trimming shortened V by 7 bases and J by 5 bases, and 17 bases separated the two germline ends. The CDR3 runs to 14 residues.

V is TRBV5-4 and J is TRBJ1-2, with TRBD1 matching over 9 bases. Trimming took 4 bases from V and 5 from J; bases not matched to a gene: 9. Per the germline V gene, CDR1 is SGHNT and CDR2 is YYREEE (reference sequence). The CDR3 runs 15 residues. The CDR3 bases are TGTGCCAGCAGCCCGGGGACAGGGAGTGGGTATGGCTACACCTTC. Translating it yields CASSPGTGSGYGYTF.

This rearrangement joins TRBV29-1 to TRBJ1-1, with 11 bases matching TRBD1. Germline V lookup: CDR1 SQVTM, CDR2 ANQGSEA. The CDR3 spans 13 residues. Trimming removed 7 bases from V and 3 bases from J; junction bases left unmatched: 4. The CDR3 bases are TGCAGCGCCCTGGGACAGGGGGACACTGAAGCTTTCTTT. Translated, it gives CSALGQGDTEAFF.

The genes are TRBV2 and TRBJ2-2, with 8 bases that match TRBD1. CDR3 length: 15 residues. Germline-derived CDR1 and CDR2 are SNHLY and FYNNEI. V was pared by 7 bases and J by 4 bases, with 8 bases of the junction left unmatched. CDR3 residues: CASNEDRVGTGELFF. As DNA, the CDR3 is TGTGCCAGCAATGAGGACAGGGTGGGCACCGGGGAGCTGTTTTTT.

V gene TRBV5-1 combines with J gene TRBJ1-3, with D unclear. The CDR3 has 16 amino acids. V gave up 2 bases and J gave up 0 bases, with 12 bases separating them. Germline loops: CDR1 SGHRS, CDR2 YFSETQ. As DNA, the CDR3 is TGCGCCAGCAGCTTACAGTCCCAGAGCTCTGGAAACACCATATATTTT. Protein sequence: CASSLQSQSSGNTIYF.

This chain joins TRBV6-5 and TRBJ1-2; 12 bases match TRBD1. J gave up 6 bases and V 8 bases, and 7 bases lay outside the gene matches. The CDR3 consists of 14 residues. Looked up from germline, CDR1 is MNHEY and CDR2 is SVGAGI. The CDR3 DNA is TGTGCCAGCCGGGACAGGGGGCAGGCTCATGGCTACACCTTC. Translating it yields CASRDRGQAHGYTF.

V gene TRBV27 combines with J gene TRBJ2-5; TRBD2 might be the D (8 bases). Trimming left V 10 bases short and J 5 bases short, with 32 bases between. Germline CDR1 MNHEY, CDR2 SMNVEV (reference sequence). The CDR3 loop spans 18 amino acids. CDR3 protein: CATWGGETPGQRGETQYF. In DNA, the CDR3 is TGTGCCACCTGGGGGGGGGAGACTCCGGGACAGCGGGGGGAGACCCAGTACTTC.

The rearrangement uses TRBV29-1 and TRBJ2-7, with 8 bases identical to TRBD2. The germline V gene has CDR1 SQVTM and CDR2 ANQGSEA. The CDR3 length is 13 residues. V gave up 4 bases and J gave up 5 bases; unmatched junction bases: 7. The CDR3 sequence is CSVAGTSSNEQYF. In DNA, the CDR3 is TGCAGCGTTGCCGGGACTAGTTCGAACGAGCAGTACTTC.

The V gene is TRBV18, the J gene TRBJ2-7; 11 bases match TRBD2. Germline CDR1 is KGHSH and CDR2 is LQKENI. This CDR3 has 17 amino acids. Losses at the gene ends were 2 bases for V and 3 bases for J; bases not matched to a gene: 9. The CDR3 DNA follows: TGTGCCAGCTCACCAGTCCTAGCGGGAGGTCCCTACTACGAGCAGTACTTC. It encodes CASSPVLAGGPYYEQYF.

The rearrangement joins TRBV7-3 to TRBJ2-1; unclear D gene. The CDR3 is 13 amino acids. Between the trimmed V and J ends, which lost 1 base and 4 bases, there was a span of 5 bases. Germline V lookup: CDR1 SGHTA, CDR2 FQGTGA. The CDR3 loop is CASSLRLYNEQFF. The CDR3, as DNA: TGTGCCAGCAGCTTAAGACTTTACAATGAGCAGTTCTTC. The variable domain in full, with the rest retrieved from reference TRBV7-3 and TRBJ2-1, is GAGVSQTPSNKVTEKGKYVELRCDPISGHTALYWYRQSLGQGPEFLIYFQGTGAADDSGLPNDRFFAVRPEGSVSTLKIQRTERGDSAVYLCASSLRLYNEQFFGPGTRLTVL.

The V call is TRBV12-3 or TRBV12-4, the J call TRBJ1-2; D gene ambiguous. Trimming pared 3 bases from V and 1 base from J, leaving 6 bases between. The CDR3 covers 13 residues. CDR3 in amino acids: CASSLPGNYGYTF. The CDR3 region has the DNA TGTGCCAGCAGTTTGCCGGGTAACTATGGCTACACCTTC.

The chain couples TRBV7-9 to TRBJ1-6; 7 bases are shared with TRBD1. Trimming removed 4 bases from V and 7 bases from J; junction bases left unmatched: 7. CDR1 SEHNR and CDR2 FQNEAQ come from the germline V gene (reference sequence). The CDR3 is 15 amino acids. CDR3 DNA: TGTGCCAGCAGCTCCGCGGGGACAGTAAATTCACCCCTCCACTTT. Translating it yields CASSSAGTVNSPLHF.

The chain is built from TRBV5-1 and TRBJ1-2, with 9 bases lining up with TRBD1. CDR3 length: 15 residues. V was clipped by 0 bases and J by 4 bases; unmatched bases: 4. Germline-derived CDR1 and CDR2 are SGHRS and YFSETQ. CDR3 in DNA: TGCGCCAGCAGCTTGGCCGGACAGGGGAGCTATGGCTACACCTTC. Its translation: CASSLAGQGSYGYTF.

The rearrangement links TRBV28 to TRBJ2-3; D is perhaps TRBD1 (5 bases). Trimming removed 5 bases from V and 0 bases from J, with 18 bases in between. The V gene's germline CDR1 is MDHEN and CDR2 SYDVKM. CDR3 length: 17 amino acids. CDR3 sequence reads: CASSPLSQGISTDTQYF. The CDR3 bases are TGTGCCAGCAGTCCACTATCCCAGGGTATCAGCACAGATACGCAGTATTTT.

This clone has just one count. J is TRBJ1-1 and V is TRBV27; 7 nucleotides agree with TRBD1. The J segment lost 6 bases and the V segment lost 2 bases, leaving 15 bases of the junction unmatched. CDR1 and CDR2 (germline): MNHEY, SMNVEV (reference sequence). This CDR3 has 17 residues. CDR3 protein: CASSLVRGPGITAEAFF. The DNA for the CDR3 is TGTGCCAGCAGTTTAGTGAGGGGGCCAGGGATTACGGCTGAAGCTTTCTTT.

The CDR3 DNA reads as TGCAGCGTTGCACAGGGCATTAATTCACCCCTCCACTTT. Its translation is CSVAQGINSPLHF. The chain has TRBV29-1 and TRBJ1-6; D is perhaps TRBD1 (6 bases). Trimming left V 4 bases short and J 6 bases short, with 10 bases between. Germline values: CDR1 SQVTM, CDR2 ANQGSEA. The CDR3 is made up of 13 amino acids. Using reference TRBV29-1 and TRBJ1-6 for the parts outside the CDR3, the full variable domain is SAVISQKPSRDICQRGTSLTIQCQVDSQVTMMFWYRQQPGQSLTLIATANQGSEATYESGFVIDKFPISRPNLTFSTLTVSNMSPEDSSIYLCSVAQGINSPLHFGNGTRLTVT.

The chain combines TRBV2 with TRBJ2-2, with 9 positions matching TRBD2. After removal of 4 bases from V and 6 bases from J, the junction contained 6 bases not matched to a gene. Looked up from germline, CDR1 is SNHLY and CDR2 is FYNNEI. The CDR3 has 15 amino acids. In DNA form, the CDR3 reads TGTGCCAGCAGTGGGAGCGGGGGGATGGCCGGGGAGCTGTTTTTT. Its translation is CASSGSGGMAGELFF.

The V and J genes are TRBV29-1 and TRBJ2-1; D is perhaps TRBD1 (6 bases). CDR1 and CDR2 (germline): SQVTM, ANQGSEA. V lost 6 bases and J lost 8, with 17 bases in between. This CDR3 has 13 residues. CDR3: CSVALTGSDEQFF. DNA of the CDR3: TGCAGCGTAGCCCTTACAGGGTCCGATGAGCAGTTCTTC.

The chain recombines TRBV10-2 with TRBJ1-6, with D hard to call. The V and J ends lost 3 bases and 8 bases respectively, with 17 bases between them. This CDR3 has 16 residues. CDR1 WSHSY and CDR2 SAAADI come from the germline V gene. The CDR3 nucleotides read TGCGCCAGCAGTGAAAATTTAGTCGGGAAATATTCACCCCTCCACTTT. This translates into CASSENLVGKYSPLHF.

The chain combines TRBV5-5 with TRBJ1-3; 7 bases agree with TRBD1. This CDR3 region has 14 residues. Per germline, CDR1 SGHKS and CDR2 YYEKEE (reference sequence). V trimming: 5 bases; J trimming: 6 bases; junction bases outside the gene matches: 8. The CDR3 reads CASSLLRGLNTIYF. In DNA, the CDR3 is TGTGCCAGCAGTCTCTTAAGGGGGCTAAACACCATATATTTT.

The chain combines TRBV19 with TRBJ1-2; 7 bases are a match to TRBD1. Per the germline V gene, CDR1 is LNHDA and CDR2 is SQIVND (reference sequence). V gave up 4 bases and J gave up 0 bases; unmatched junction bases: 11. There are 17 residues in the CDR3. CDR3 DNA sequence: TGTGCCAGTAGTACGAGGCCGGGACAGATTGCTAACTATGGCTACACCTTC. Translation gives CASSTRPGQIANYGYTF.

The CDR3 coding sequence is TGCGCCAGCAGCCAAGGGACAGGCGTTGGCTACACCTTC. It yields the protein CASSQGTGVGYTF. The genes are TRBV5-1 and TRBJ1-2; 8 positions agree with TRBD1. The germline V gene has CDR1 SGHRS and CDR2 YFSETQ. V gave up 4 bases and J gave up 7 bases; unmatched junction bases: 6. The CDR3 contains 13 residues.

This clone was detected only a few times. The genes are TRBV5-1 and TRBJ1-1; D may be TRBD1 (6 bases). With 4 bases removed from V and 4 bases from J, the gap between germline ends came to 14 bases. The germline V gene encodes CDR1 SGHRS and CDR2 YFSETQ. The CDR3 is 14 amino acids. In nucleotides, the CDR3 is TGCGCCAGCAGCAAGGACAGATCCCTCACTGAAGCTTTCTTT. Protein: CASSKDRSLTEAFF.